Described below is a single TCR beta chain sequence and its context. Its antigen has not been determined. No quality values exist for individual bases; no much larger clone is one base distant. One collaborating source in Seattle enrolled patients while the patients were actively infected and followed the patients over time throughout the course of disease. Each collaborating institution followed its own protocols to collect whole blood in K2EDTA tubes. Collaborator samples were shipped for TCRbeta analysis as frozen whole blood, isolated PBMCs, or DNA extracted from either sample type. This sample is part of a study of blood T cell repertoires in COVID-19 (dated by TCRdb to 2018 to 2021). As for the study more broadly: Samples from collaborators originated in the United States, Italy and Spain and spanned both the acute and convalescent phases of COVID-19. Nearly every sample came with metadata listing a de-identified subject ID, COVID-19 status, age in years and sex. Subjects who had been exposed to COVID-19, were actively infected with it, or had recovered from it provided the deeply sampled blood TCRbeta repertoires that made up the dataset. The repertoires were released in a freely available public database meant as a resource for research on the immune response to SARS-CoV-2. The samples were drawn from two sources: the first 160 participants of the ongoing ImmuneRACE study, and 1,200 or so subjects contributed by 6 global collaborators. The material from the prospective study consisted of cDNA or gDNA derived from T cells, B-cell-depleted T cells, or PBMCs. Where available, HLA class I and class II types were obtained from metadata supplied by the sample provider rather than from assay-based typing. Beyond this particular receptor, the publication reports: Clinical and demographic metadata were provided uncurated, with the amount varying by source and participant.

TCRbeta CDR3 regions were amplified from genomic DNA by means of the immunoSEQ Assay, a bias-controlled multiplex PCR. The authors' pipeline ran thus. The number of nucleated cells in each sample was estimated by amplification of reference gene primers within the assay. To quantify the absolute abundance of each unique TCRbeta CDR3 rearrangement, sequence reads were collapsed and filtered. For each sample, productive Simpson clonality was calculated by taking the square root of Simpson's diversity index across productive rearrangements. Entries here come from immuneACCESS through TCRdb and include only in-frame sequences with V and J called. Some clones fail to appear in such tables; in the studies checked, an unresolved V gene covers under half of the shortfall, and the cause of the remainder is unknown. V and J calls and clone size are copied from that table; D and trimming were computed from the DNA. This sample is represented by tens of thousands of clones; approximately 81% of them were singletons. The ten largest clones add up to under 25% of the sample.

The clonotype comes from an elderly woman with COVID-19, enrolled during active disease. The sequencing input was peripheral blood.

The DNA sequence reads TGTGCCAGCAGTTTAATCACGGGGACCCAGTACTTC. It translates as CASSLITGTQYF. The chain is assembled from TRBV28 and TRBJ2-5, with an unclear D gene assignment. V is clipped by 2 bases and J by 7 bases, and the sequence between their germline boundaries is 8 bases long. The CDR3 runs 12 amino acids, cysteine and phenylalanine included. The CDR3 DNA has 36 bases and is translated from base 1. CDR1 and CDR2, looked up from the germline V gene, are MDHEN and SYDVKM. The full variable domain, with segments outside the CDR3 supplied by the reference TRBV28 and TRBJ2-5 proteins, appears as DVKVTQSSRYLVKRTGEKVFLECVQDMDHENMFWYRQDPGLGLRLIYFSYDVKMKEKGDIPEGYSVSREKKERFSLILESASTNQTSMYLCASSLITGTQYFGPGTRLLVL.